The clone carrying this TCR beta chain was recorded once. Its antigen is still unknown. The entry originates in a study of T cell responses to AZD1222 COVID-19 vaccine. General study points: Following two doses of AZD1222, Spike-specific TCR breadth and depth rose. Repertoires were collected only later (after the peak T cell response had occurred). Researchers report vaccine-associated CD4 TCRs spanning spike, with dominance at 160-218 and 743-854.

Clones were sequenced by immunoSEQ multiplex PCR, and TCRdb holds only the in-frame ones, with some missing. The sample shows around 190,000 clones, roughly 92% of them seen only once. Trimming took off 5 bases at V and 2 bases at J, with 15 bases between the two ends. This CDR3 has 15 amino acids. Germline V gene data show CDR1 as SGHTA and CDR2 as FQGNSA. J is TRBJ1-1 and V is TRBV7-2; D possibly corresponds to TRBD1 (6 bases). This specimen was peripheral blood, taken 28 days after the second AZD1222 dose. The clonotype comes from an adult who received the AZD1222 COVID-19 vaccine. CDR3 nucleotides: TGTGCCAGCAGCCTCGAGGACAGCAGAAACACTGAAGCTTTCTTT. It codes for CASSLEDSRNTEAFF.